Listed here are 26 T cell receptor beta chains from one sample, sequenced in a study of T-cell reconstitution after alpha-beta-depleted transplantation in children. TCRbeta library construction was performed incorporating unique molecular identifiers. A single record per CDR3 protein comes from TCRdb applying MiXCR to the PCR reads. The table has approximately 630,000 distinct CDR3 sequences, around 13% seen once. The sequencing used PBMCs, collected before TCRalphabeta/CD19-depleted stem cell transplant. The receptors shown here come from a girl under 10 years old with congenital amegakaryocytic thrombocytopenia, due to receive a stem cell transplant.

Ten or more counts support this clonotype. The rearrangement joins TRBV12-3 or TRBV12-4 to TRBJ2-2; D could derive from TRBD1 or TRBD2 (5 bases each). This CDR3 has 14 residues. Between the trimmed V and J ends, which lost 9 bases and 2 bases, there was a span of 13 bases. The CDR3 here is CASTPGRNTGELFF. In DNA form, the CDR3 reads TGTGCCAGTACCCCGGGACGAAACACCGGGGAGCTGTTTTTT.

This clonotype was recorded at least ten times. The rearrangement links TRBV20-1 to TRBJ2-2; D gene ambiguous. The CDR3 contains 13 residues. Germline V gene lookup returns CDR1 DFQATT and CDR2 SNEGSKA (reference sequence). V was pared by 0 bases and J by 8 bases, with 10 bases between. The CDR3: CSAREEEWGELFF. DNA of the CDR3: TGCAGTGCTAGAGAAGAGGAATGGGGGGAGCTGTTTTTT.

The chain joins TRBV5-5 to TRBJ2-1, with D perhaps matching TRBD2 (6 bases). CDR1 is SGHKS and CDR2 is YYEKEE in the germline V gene (reference sequence). This CDR3 region has 15 residues. V was clipped by 3 bases and J by 4 bases, with 14 bases between them. CDR3 nucleotide sequence: TGTGCCAGCAGCTGGCGGGACGGGGGATACAATGAGCAGTTCTTC. It is translated as CASSWRDGGYNEQFF.

This clonotype appeared many times. This rearrangement joins TRBV12-3 or TRBV12-4 to TRBJ2-3, with 9 bases matching TRBD2. V gave up 6 bases and J gave up 2 bases; unmatched junction bases: 3. The CDR3 loop spans 14 amino acids. The DNA of the CDR3 is TGTGCCAGCAGCGGACTAGCGAACACAGATACGCAGTATTTT. Translating it yields CASSGLANTDTQYF.

This rearrangement joins TRBV5-1 to TRBJ2-3, with D tentatively TRBD2 (6 bases). CDR1 and CDR2 (germline): SGHRS, YFSETQ. V shed 5 bases and J shed 2 bases, with 12 bases lying between them. The CDR3 spans 14 residues. The DNA for the CDR3 is TGCGCCAGCAGTACGGGAGCTACCACAGATACGCAGTATTTT. It specifies CASSTGATTDTQYF.

The chain couples TRBV30 to TRBJ1-1, with D hard to call. V was clipped by 3 bases and J by 2 bases, with 10 bases between them. The CDR3 totals 13 residues. Germline CDR1 reads GTSNPN; CDR2 reads SVGIG (reference sequence). The CDR3 DNA reads TGTGCCTGGAGACCCCATTCAAACACTGAAGCTTTCTTT. Its protein product is CAWRPHSNTEAFF.

This clonotype was detected only a few times. The genes are TRBV25-1 and TRBJ2-1; 7 bases fit TRBD1. The CDR3 has 12 amino acids. Per the germline V gene, CDR1 is MGHDK and CDR2 is SYGVNS. With V trimmed by 3 bases and J by 9 bases, 2 bases remained unmatched. This CDR3 is CASSETGSEQFF. The CDR3, as DNA: TGTGCCAGCAGTGAGACAGGGAGTGAGCAGTTCTTC.

The CDR3, as DNA: TGCGCCAGTGGGACTAGCGGGAGTAATGAGCAGTTCTTC. This sequence encodes CASGTSGSNEQFF. This chain links TRBV5-1 with TRBJ2-1, with 14 bases matching TRBD2. The ends lost 8 bases at V and 7 bases at J; junction bases unmatched: 2. This CDR3 contains 13 residues. Germline V gene data show CDR1 as SGHRS and CDR2 as YFSETQ.

Ten or more counts support this clonotype. The chain couples TRBV28 to TRBJ2-3; D gene ambiguous. V lost 6 bases and J lost 0, with 16 bases in between. Per the germline V gene, CDR1 is MDHEN and CDR2 is SYDVKM. This CDR3 has 16 residues. CDR3 sequence reads: CASSPTWRLSTDTQYF. For the CDR3, the DNA is TGTGCCAGCAGCCCCACGTGGCGGCTAAGCACAGATACGCAGTATTTT.

DNA of the CDR3: TGTGCCAGCAGTTTTGACATGGGACAGGCGACCTACGAGCAGTACTTC. Amino acids: CASSFDMGQATYEQYF. The J gene is TRBJ2-7, the V gene TRBV28, with 8 positions matching TRBD1. Germline V gene lookup returns CDR1 MDHEN and CDR2 SYDVKM. J was trimmed by 2 bases and V by 3 bases; bases with no gene match: 9. There are 16 residues in the CDR3.

This clonotype was counted ten times or more. J is TRBJ2-1 and V is TRBV20-1, with 7 nucleotides matching TRBD2. The V gene end was trimmed by 3 bases and the J gene end by 5 bases; junction bases not matched to a gene: 1. The CDR3 consists of 12 residues. Germline assignment: CDR1 DFQATT and CDR2 SNEGSKA (reference sequence). Written as DNA, the CDR3 is TGCAGTGCTAGCGGGAGGAACAATGAGCAGTTCTTC. Its translation: CSASGRNNEQFF.

This clonotype came up many times. The CDR3, as DNA: TGCGCCAGCAGCGGGACCGGAGGCCAAGAGACCCAGTACTTC. Its protein product is CASSGTGGQETQYF. The chain has TRBV5-1 and TRBJ2-5; D is perhaps TRBD1 or TRBD2 (5 bases each). V was cut by 4 bases and J by 1 base, with 11 bases left in between. The CDR3 extends over 14 amino acids. The germline V gene has CDR1 SGHRS and CDR2 YFSETQ.

Note on this clonotype: A read error is possible here, since a much larger clone lies one base away. V and J are TRBV5-1 and TRBJ2-7; TRBD1 agrees at 10 bases. The germline V gene has CDR1 SGHRS and CDR2 YFSETQ. V gave up 1 base and J gave up 2 bases; unmatched junction bases: 3. The CDR3 totals 15 residues. The CDR3 loop is CASSLSGTGAYEQYF. The CDR3 nucleotides read TGCGCCAGCAGCTTGTCTGGGACAGGGGCCTACGAGCAGTACTTC.

This clonotype appeared many times. The chain combines TRBV12-3 or TRBV12-4 with TRBJ2-1; the D is unclear. CDR3 length: 14 residues. The V end lost 10 bases, the J end lost 0 bases, and 13 bases lay between the germline ends. The CDR3 region has the DNA TGTGCCACCTATTCTACGAGCTCCTACAATGAGCAGTTCTTC. Amino acid sequence: CATYSTSSYNEQFF.

This clonotype was observed many times. The chain is built from TRBV20-1 and TRBJ2-3; TRBD1 matches 8 bases. Germline V gives CDR1 DFQATT, CDR2 SNEGSKA (reference sequence). The CDR3 covers 14 residues. With V trimmed by 3 bases and J by 3 bases, 5 bases remained unmatched. The chain's CDR3 is CSASWTGSTDTQYF. CDR3 DNA: TGCAGTGCTAGTTGGACAGGGAGTACAGATACGCAGTATTTT.

This clonotype was seen many times. The CDR3 DNA is TGTGCCAGCAGCTTAACCGGGACGGGCATTCAGTACTTC. As protein: CASSLTGTGIQYF. V gene TRBV7-9 combines with J gene TRBJ2-4, with D perhaps matching TRBD1 or TRBD2 (5 bases each). Germline V CDR1 and CDR2: SEHNR, FQNEAQ (reference sequence). There are 13 residues in the CDR3. V gave up 2 bases and J gave up 9 bases, with 11 bases separating them.

This clonotype has just a few counts. The chain joins TRBV15 to TRBJ2-5, with 9 positions matching TRBD2. V was pared by 3 bases and J by 2 bases, with 7 bases of the junction left unmatched. Germline V lookup: CDR1 LNHNV, CDR2 YYDKDF (reference sequence). The CDR3 is 16 amino acids. Here the CDR3 reads CATSSWASGVQETQYF. The CDR3 coding sequence is TGTGCCACCAGCAGTTGGGCTAGCGGGGTACAAGAGACCCAGTACTTC.

This clonotype was counted many times. The rearrangement uses TRBV11-2 and TRBJ1-1; perhaps TRBD1 as D (5 bases). The CDR3 spans 17 residues. V shed 5 bases and J shed 3 bases, with 22 bases lying between them. CDR1 and CDR2 from the germline V gene are SGHAT and FQNNGV. The CDR3 loop is CASSPQGWGSEDTEAFF. The CDR3 nucleotides are TGTGCCAGCAGCCCCCAGGGTTGGGGGTCGGAGGACACTGAAGCTTTCTTT.

The sample holds many counts of this clonotype. The rearrangement joins TRBV12-3 or TRBV12-4 to TRBJ2-3, with 13 bases lining up with TRBD2. Trimming took 3 bases from V and 6 from J; bases not matched to a gene: 9. The CDR3 has 17 residues. CDR3 nucleotide sequence: TGTGCCAGCAGTTTTTCCCCGGGACTAGCGGGGCCCGATACGCAGTATTTT. Amino acid sequence: CASSFSPGLAGPDTQYF.

This clonotype has ten or more counts. Written as DNA, the CDR3 is TGTGCCACCCGAAGTGCAGAGATAAATGAGCAGTTCTTC. This gives the protein CATRSAEINEQFF. The V call is TRBV7-9, the J call TRBJ2-1; no reliable D call. Germline V CDR1 and CDR2: SEHNR, FQNEAQ (reference sequence). Trimming shortened V by 10 bases and J by 7 bases, and 17 bases separated the two germline ends. The length of the CDR3 is 13 residues.

This clonotype was counted many times. The CDR3 spells CATSPGSASFSYEQYF. CDR3 bases: TGCGCCACCTCCCCGGGTAGCGCATCGTTCTCCTACGAGCAGTACTTC. This sequence joins TRBV5-1 and TRBJ2-7, with D possibly being TRBD2 (5 bases). The V gene lost 9 bases and the J gene lost 0 bases, with 22 bases spanning the gap. Germline CDR1 and CDR2: SGHRS and YFSETQ. The CDR3 sequence is 16 residues long.

Ten or more counts support this clonotype. V usage is TRBV29-1 and J usage is TRBJ2-5; 7 nucleotides align to TRBD2. There are 13 residues in the CDR3. Trimming removed 7 bases from V and 5 bases from J; junction bases left unmatched: 10. Germline CDR1 and CDR2: SQVTM and ANQGSEA. The chain's CDR3 is CSAQAGVAETQYF. CDR3 sequence (DNA): TGCAGCGCACAGGCGGGGGTTGCGGAGACCCAGTACTTC.

V is TRBV7-8 and J is TRBJ2-1, with TRBD2 matching 7 bases. Germline assignment: CDR1 SGHVS and CDR2 FQNEAQ. V was clipped by 5 bases and J by 6 bases; unmatched bases: 13. CDR3 size: 16 residues. The CDR3, as DNA: TGTGCCAGCAGCCCGCCCCGACTAGCCCTACTCAATGAGCAGTTCTTC. It specifies CASSPPRLALLNEQFF.

This clonotype came up many times. This chain connects TRBV28 to TRBJ2-1, with D unresolved. The CDR3 has 14 residues. Germline loops: CDR1 MDHEN, CDR2 SYDVKM. Trimming left V 3 bases short and J 0 bases short, with 6 bases between. The DNA of the CDR3 is TGTGCCAGCAGTTTCGTGGGCTCCTACAATGAGCAGTTCTTC. As protein: CASSFVGSYNEQFF.

This clonotype was seen many times. The chain is built from TRBV28 and TRBJ2-1; the D gene is possibly TRBD2 (6 bases). The CDR3 totals 17 residues. Germline CDR1 reads MDHEN; CDR2 reads SYDVKM. V dropped 3 bases and J dropped 0 bases, with 15 bases sitting between them. The CDR3 DNA reads as TGTGCCAGCAGTTTTCCCCTAGCGTTGAGCTCCTACAATGAGCAGTTCTTC. Its translation is CASSFPLALSSYNEQFF. The full variable domain, in which reference TRBV28 and TRBJ2-1 provide the parts outside the CDR3, is DVKVTQSSRYLVKRTGEKVFLECVQDMDHENMFWYRQDPGLGLRLIYFSYDVKMKEKGDIPEGYSVSREKKERFSLILESASTNQTSMYLCASSFPLALSSYNEQFFGPGTRLTVL.

This clonotype was observed once. With a much larger clone just one base away, this may be a read error. V is TRBV20-1 and J is TRBJ2-2; D possibly corresponds to TRBD1 (5 bases). Trimming left V 0 bases short and J 1 base short, with 12 bases between. Germline V gene lookup returns CDR1 DFQATT and CDR2 SNEGSKA (reference sequence). The CDR3 is 16 residues long. CDR3 loop: CSARDGRVGNTGELFF. In nucleotides, the CDR3 is TGCAGTGCTAGAGATGGCAGGGTTGGGAACACCGGGGAGCTGTTTTTT.